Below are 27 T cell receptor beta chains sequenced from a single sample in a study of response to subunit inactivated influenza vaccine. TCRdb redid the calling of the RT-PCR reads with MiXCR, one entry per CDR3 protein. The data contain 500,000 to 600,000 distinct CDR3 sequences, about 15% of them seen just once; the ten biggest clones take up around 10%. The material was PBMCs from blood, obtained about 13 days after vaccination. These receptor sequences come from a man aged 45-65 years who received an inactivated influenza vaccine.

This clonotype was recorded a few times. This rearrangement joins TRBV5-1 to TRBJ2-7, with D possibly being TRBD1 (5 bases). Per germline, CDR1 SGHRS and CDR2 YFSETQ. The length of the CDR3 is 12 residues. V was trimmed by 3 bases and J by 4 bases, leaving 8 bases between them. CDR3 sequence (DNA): TGCGCCAGCAGCTACGGACAATACGAGCAGTACTTC. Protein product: CASSYGQYEQYF. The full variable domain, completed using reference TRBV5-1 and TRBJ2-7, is KAGVTQTPRYLIKTRGQQVTLSCSPISGHRSVSWYQQTPGQGLQFLFEYFSETQRNKGNFPGRFSGRQFSNSRSEMNVSTLELGDSALYLCASSYGQYEQYFGPGTRLTVT.

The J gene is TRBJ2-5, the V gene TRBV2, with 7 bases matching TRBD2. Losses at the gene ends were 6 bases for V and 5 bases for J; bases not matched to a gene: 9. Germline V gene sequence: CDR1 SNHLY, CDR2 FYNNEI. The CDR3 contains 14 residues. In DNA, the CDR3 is TGTGCCAGCAGCGACAAGCGGGGCCGGGAGACCCAGTACTTC. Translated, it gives CASSDKRGRETQYF. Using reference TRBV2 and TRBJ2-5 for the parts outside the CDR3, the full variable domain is EPEVTQTPSHQVTQMGQEVILRCVPISNHLYFYWYRQILGQKVEFLVSFYNNEISEKSEIFDDQFSVERPDGSNFTLKIRSTKLEDSAMYFCASSDKRGRETQYFGPGTRLLVL.

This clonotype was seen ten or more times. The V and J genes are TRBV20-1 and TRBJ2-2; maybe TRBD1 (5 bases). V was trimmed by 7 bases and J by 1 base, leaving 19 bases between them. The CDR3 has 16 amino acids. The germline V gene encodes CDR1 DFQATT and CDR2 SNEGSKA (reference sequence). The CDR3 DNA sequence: TGCAGTGTTTCGACAGATAAACCTGAGAACACCGGGGAGCTGTTTTTT. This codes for CSVSTDKPENTGELFF.

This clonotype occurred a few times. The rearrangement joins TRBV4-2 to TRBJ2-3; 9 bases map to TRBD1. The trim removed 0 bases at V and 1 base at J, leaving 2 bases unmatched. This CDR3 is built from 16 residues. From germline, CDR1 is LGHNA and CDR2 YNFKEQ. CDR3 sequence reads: CASSQEGTGRTDTQYF. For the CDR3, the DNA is TGTGCCAGCAGCCAAGAGGGGACAGGGCGCACAGATACGCAGTATTTT.

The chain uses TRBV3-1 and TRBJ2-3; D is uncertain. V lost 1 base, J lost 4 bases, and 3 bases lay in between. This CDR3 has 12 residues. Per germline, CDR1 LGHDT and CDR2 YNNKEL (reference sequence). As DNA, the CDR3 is TGTGCCAGCAGCCAAGTTGCAGATACGCAGTATTTT. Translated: CASSQVADTQYF.

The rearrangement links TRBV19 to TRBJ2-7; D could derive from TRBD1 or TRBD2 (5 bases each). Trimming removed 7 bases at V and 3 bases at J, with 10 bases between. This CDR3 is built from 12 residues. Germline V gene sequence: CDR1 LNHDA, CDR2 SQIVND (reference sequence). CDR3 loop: CASMGPHYEQYF. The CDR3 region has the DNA TGTGCCAGTATGGGACCGCACTACGAGCAGTACTTC.

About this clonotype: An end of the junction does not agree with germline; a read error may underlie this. This chain's CDR3 is CAISPDSGLYNEQFF. CDR3 bases: TGCGCCATCAGCCCCGACTCAGGACTTTACAATGAGCAGTTCTTC. The chain employs TRBV5-1 and TRBJ2-1; D is possibly TRBD2 (5 bases). The CDR3 length is 15 residues. The V gene's germline CDR1 is SGHRS and CDR2 YFSETQ.

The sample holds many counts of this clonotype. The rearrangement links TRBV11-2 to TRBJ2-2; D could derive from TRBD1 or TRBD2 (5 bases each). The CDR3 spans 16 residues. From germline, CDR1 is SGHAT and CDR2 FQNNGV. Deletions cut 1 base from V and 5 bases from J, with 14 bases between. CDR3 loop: CASSLAGRFLTGELFF. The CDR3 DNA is TGTGCCAGCAGCTTAGCGGGGCGTTTTCTGACCGGGGAGCTGTTTTTT.

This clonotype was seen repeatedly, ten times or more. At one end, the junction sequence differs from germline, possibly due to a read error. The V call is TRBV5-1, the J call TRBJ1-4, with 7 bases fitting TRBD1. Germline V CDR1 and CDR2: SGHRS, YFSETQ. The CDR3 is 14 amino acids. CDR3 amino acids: CASSPGTANEKLFF. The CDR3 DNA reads TGTGCCAGCAGCCCCGGGACAGCTAATGAAAAACTGTTTTTT.

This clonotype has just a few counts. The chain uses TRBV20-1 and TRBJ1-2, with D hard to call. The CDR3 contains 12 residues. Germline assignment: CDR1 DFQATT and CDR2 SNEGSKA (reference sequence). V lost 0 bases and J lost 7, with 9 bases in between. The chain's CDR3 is CSAREGLAGYTF. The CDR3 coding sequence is TGCAGTGCTAGAGAGGGGTTGGCTGGCTACACCTTC.

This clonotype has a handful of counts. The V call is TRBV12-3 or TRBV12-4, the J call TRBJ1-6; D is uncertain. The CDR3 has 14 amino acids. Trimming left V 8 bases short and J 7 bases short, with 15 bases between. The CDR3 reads CASGYMGGNSPLHF. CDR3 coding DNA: TGTGCCAGCGGTTATATGGGCGGAAATTCACCCCTCCACTTT.

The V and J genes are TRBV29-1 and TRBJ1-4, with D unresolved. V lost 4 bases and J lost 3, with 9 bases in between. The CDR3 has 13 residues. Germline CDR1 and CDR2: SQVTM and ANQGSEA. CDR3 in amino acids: CSVGGLANEKLFF. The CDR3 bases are TGCAGCGTTGGTGGGTTGGCTAATGAAAAACTGTTTTTT.

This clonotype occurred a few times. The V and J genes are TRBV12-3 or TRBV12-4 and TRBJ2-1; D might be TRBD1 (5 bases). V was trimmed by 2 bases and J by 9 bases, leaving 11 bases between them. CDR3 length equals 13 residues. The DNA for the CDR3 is TGTGCCAGCAGTTTAAAGGGGTCCGGTGAGCAGTTCTTC. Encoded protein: CASSLKGSGEQFF.

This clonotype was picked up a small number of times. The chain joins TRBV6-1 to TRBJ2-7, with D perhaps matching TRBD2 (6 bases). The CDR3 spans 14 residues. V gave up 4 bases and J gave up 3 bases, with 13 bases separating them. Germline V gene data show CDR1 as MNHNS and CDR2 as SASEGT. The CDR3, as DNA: TGTGCCAGCAGTGCGTGGGGGGAGATCTACGAGCAGTACTTC. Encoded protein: CASSAWGEIYEQYF.

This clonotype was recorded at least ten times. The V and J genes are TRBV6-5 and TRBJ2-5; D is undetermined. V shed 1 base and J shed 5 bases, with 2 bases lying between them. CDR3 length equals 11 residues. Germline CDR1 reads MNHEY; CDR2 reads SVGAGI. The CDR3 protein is CASSYLETQYF. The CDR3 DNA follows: TGTGCCAGCAGTTACTTGGAGACCCAGTACTTC.

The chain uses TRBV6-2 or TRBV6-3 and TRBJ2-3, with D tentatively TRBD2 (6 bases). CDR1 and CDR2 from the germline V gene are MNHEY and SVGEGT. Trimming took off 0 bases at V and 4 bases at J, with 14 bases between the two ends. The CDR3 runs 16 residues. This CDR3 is CASSYSALAPADTQYF. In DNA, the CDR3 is TGTGCCAGCAGTTACTCAGCCCTAGCGCCCGCAGATACGCAGTATTTT.

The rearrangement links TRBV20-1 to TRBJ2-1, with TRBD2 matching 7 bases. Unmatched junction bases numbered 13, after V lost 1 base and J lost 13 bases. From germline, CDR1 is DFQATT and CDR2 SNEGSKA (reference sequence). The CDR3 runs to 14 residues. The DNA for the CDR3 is TGCAGTGCTAGAGTAGGGACTACATTACCCGACCAGTTCTTC. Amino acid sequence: CSARVGTTLPDQFF.

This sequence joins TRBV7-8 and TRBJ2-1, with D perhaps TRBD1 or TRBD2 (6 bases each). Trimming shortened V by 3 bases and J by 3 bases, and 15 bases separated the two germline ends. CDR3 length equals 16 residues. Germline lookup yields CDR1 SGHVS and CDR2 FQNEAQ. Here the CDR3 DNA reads TGTGCCAGCAGCTTTTTGGGGGGCGGCCTCTACAATGAGCAGTTCTTC. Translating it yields CASSFLGGGLYNEQFF.

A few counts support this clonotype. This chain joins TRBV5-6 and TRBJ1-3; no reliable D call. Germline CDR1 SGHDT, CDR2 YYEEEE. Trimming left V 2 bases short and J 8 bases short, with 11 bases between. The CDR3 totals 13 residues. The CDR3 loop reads CASSFVSGDTIYF. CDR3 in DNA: TGTGCCAGCAGCTTCGTCTCCGGGGACACCATATATTTT.

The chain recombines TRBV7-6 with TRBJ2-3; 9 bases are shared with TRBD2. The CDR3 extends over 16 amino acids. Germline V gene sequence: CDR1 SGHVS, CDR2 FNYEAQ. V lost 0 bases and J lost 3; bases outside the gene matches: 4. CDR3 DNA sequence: TGTGCCAGCAGCTTAGCGCCTAGCGGGACGACAGATACGCAGTATTTT. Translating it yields CASSLAPSGTTDTQYF.

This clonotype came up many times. CDR3 nucleotide sequence: TGTGCCAGCAGCCAAGCCCGACCTAAAGCCGGGACTGAAGCTTTCTTT. It translates to CASSQARPKAGTEAFF. This sequence joins TRBV16 and TRBJ1-1; D uncertain. V lost 2 bases and J lost 5, with 18 bases in between. The CDR3 is made up of 16 amino acids. The V gene's germline CDR1 is KGHSY and CDR2 FQNENV.

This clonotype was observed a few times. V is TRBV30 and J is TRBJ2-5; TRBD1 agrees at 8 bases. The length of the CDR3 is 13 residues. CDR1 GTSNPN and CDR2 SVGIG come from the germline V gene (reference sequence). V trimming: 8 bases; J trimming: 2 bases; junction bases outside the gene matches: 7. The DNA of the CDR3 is TGTGCCAGGACGACAGGGGATCAAGAGACCCAGTACTTC. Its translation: CARTTGDQETQYF. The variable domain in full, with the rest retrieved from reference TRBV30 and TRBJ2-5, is SQTIHQWPATLVQPVGSPLSLECTVEGTSNPNLYWYRQAAGRGLQLLFYSVGIGQISSEVPQNLSASRPQDRQFILSSKKLLLSDSGFYLCARTTGDQETQYFGPGTRLLVL.

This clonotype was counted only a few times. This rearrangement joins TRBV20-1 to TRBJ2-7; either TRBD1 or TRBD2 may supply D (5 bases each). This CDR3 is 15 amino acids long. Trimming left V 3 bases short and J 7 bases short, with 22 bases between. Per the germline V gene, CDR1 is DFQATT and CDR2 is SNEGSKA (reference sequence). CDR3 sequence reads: CSASPGTTLQREQYF. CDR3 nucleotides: TGCAGTGCTAGCCCCGGGACCACCCTACAGAGGGAGCAGTACTTC.

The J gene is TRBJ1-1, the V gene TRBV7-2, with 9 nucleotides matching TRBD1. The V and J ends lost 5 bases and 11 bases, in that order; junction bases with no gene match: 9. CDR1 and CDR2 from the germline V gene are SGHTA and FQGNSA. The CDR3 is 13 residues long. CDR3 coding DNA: TGTGCCAGCAGCGGAACAGGGGGCGCTGGGGCTTTCTTT. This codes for CASSGTGGAGAFF.

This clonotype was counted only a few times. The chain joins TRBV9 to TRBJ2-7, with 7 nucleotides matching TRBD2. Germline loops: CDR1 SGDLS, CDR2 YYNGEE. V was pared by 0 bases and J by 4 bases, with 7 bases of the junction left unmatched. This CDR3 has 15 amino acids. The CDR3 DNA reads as TGTGCCAGCAGCGTAGAGGGCGGGAGATCATACGAGCAGTACTTC. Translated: CASSVEGGRSYEQYF.

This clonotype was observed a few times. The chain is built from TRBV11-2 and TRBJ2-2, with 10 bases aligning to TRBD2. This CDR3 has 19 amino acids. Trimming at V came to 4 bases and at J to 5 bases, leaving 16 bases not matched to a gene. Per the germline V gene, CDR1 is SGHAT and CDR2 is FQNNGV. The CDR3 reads CASSSPLGTSVRWTGELFF. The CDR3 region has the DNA TGTGCCAGCAGCTCACCCCTCGGGACTAGCGTGCGTTGGACCGGGGAGCTGTTTTTT.

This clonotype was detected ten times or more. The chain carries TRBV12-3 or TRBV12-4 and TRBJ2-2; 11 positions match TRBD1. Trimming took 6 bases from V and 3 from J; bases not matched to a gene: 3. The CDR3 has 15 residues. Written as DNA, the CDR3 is TGTGCCAGCAGCTTGGGACAGGGGGACACCGGGGAGCTGTTTTTT. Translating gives CASSLGQGDTGELFF.